A single T cell receptor beta chain is shown here with its context. PCRs each included synthetic TCR analog templates spiked in. Profiled with immunoSEQ multiplex PCR; TCRdb holds only in-frame clones, not every one. The sample yields about 120,000 clones, approximately 90% seen once. This sample stems from a study of PD-L1 blockade in urothelial cancer. For the study at large: Male sex and bladder-origin urothelial cancer characterized about nine tenths of the roughly 29 patients. The analyses of blood took place 3 weeks (second dose) and 6 weeks after treatment start.

Germline CDR1 is SGHAT and CDR2 is FQNNGV. This CDR3 contains 17 residues. The junction had 14 bases not matched to a gene; V was cut back by 6 bases and J by 2 bases. Sample time point: peripheral blood 6 weeks after treatment start. Diagnoses among patients were locally advanced or metastatic urothelial carcinoma. This TCR was recovered from a man between 60 and 75 years old with urothelial cancer. The rearrangement uses TRBV11-2 and TRBJ2-5; 8 nucleotides agree with TRBD2. Specimen: PBMCs, collected around atezolizumab (anti-PD-L1) treatment. The CDR3: CASRRRFISGTQETQYF. DNA of the CDR3: TGTGCCAGCAGGCGGCGCTTTATTAGCGGGACTCAAGAGACCCAGTACTTC.